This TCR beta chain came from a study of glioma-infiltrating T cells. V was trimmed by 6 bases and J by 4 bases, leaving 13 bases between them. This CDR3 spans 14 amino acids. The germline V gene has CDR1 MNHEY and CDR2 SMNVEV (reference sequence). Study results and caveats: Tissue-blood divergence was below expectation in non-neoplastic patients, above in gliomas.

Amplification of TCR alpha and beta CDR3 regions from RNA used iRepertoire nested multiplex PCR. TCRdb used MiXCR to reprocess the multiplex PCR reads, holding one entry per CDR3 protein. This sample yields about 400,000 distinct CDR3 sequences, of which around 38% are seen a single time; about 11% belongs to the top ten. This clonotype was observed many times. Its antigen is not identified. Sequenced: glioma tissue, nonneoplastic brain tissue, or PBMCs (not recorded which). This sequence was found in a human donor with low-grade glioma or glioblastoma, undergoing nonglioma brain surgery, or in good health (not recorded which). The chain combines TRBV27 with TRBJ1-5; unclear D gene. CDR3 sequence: CASSRTPSNQPQHF. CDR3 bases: TGTGCCAGCAGCCGGACTCCCTCAAATCAGCCCCAGCATTTT.